Shown below are 4 T cell receptor beta chains from a single sample sequenced in a study of blood T cell repertoires in COVID-19 (dated by TCRdb to 2020 to 2022). The receptor library was made with the immunoSEQ multiplex PCR assay. Sourced from immuneACCESS, this table was stored by TCRdb with only in-frame sequences that have V and J called. A share of the clones is absent; for the studies checked, an unresolved V gene accounts for under half, and the remainder has no known explanation. The sample table shows 40,000 to 55,000 clones, and approximately 80% are seen once. The ten biggest clones cover approximately 7.1% of the sample. The sequenced sample consisted of peripheral blood. Receptor source: a human donor in a cohort sampled during active COVID-19.

The CDR3, as DNA: TGTGCCAGCAGTTTGGTGGGGGGAGAGCAGTACTTC. Encoded protein: CASSLVGGEQYF. The rearrangement links TRBV27 to TRBJ2-7; D is possibly TRBD2 (6 bases). Trimming took 3 bases from V and 7 from J, leaving 10 bases between them. CDR1 and CDR2 (germline): MNHEY, SMNVEV (reference sequence). CDR3 size: 12 residues.

This clone was seen a single time. The chain joins TRBV19 to TRBJ1-2; 9 bases are shared with TRBD1. Germline assignment: CDR1 LNHDA and CDR2 SQIVND (reference sequence). V shed 6 bases, J shed 0 bases, and the junction held 5 bases outside the gene matches. This CDR3 comprises 15 residues. CDR3 amino acids: CASSPRTGANYGYTF. Here the CDR3 DNA reads TGTGCCAGTAGCCCCCGGACAGGGGCTAACTATGGCTACACCTTC.

The chain combines TRBV2 with TRBJ1-4; 7 bases line up with TRBD1. This CDR3 has 16 residues. Germline lookup yields CDR1 SNHLY and CDR2 FYNNEI. Trimming cost V 6 bases and J 2 bases; bases outside gene matches: 9. CDR3 nucleotides: TGTGCCAGCAGGGATCGACAGGGAGGTACTAATGAAAAACTGTTTTTT. This sequence encodes CASRDRQGGTNEKLFF.

This chain uses TRBV11-2 with TRBJ2-7; perhaps TRBD1 as D (6 bases). CDR3 size: 12 residues. The germline CDR1 and CDR2 sequences are SGHAT and FQNNGV. V was clipped by 5 bases and J by 4 bases, with 9 bases between them. CDR3 bases: TGTGCCAGCAGCCTACAGGGATACGAGCAGTACTTC. It translates to CASSLQGYEQYF.